This TCR beta chain derives from a study of PD-1 blockade in classical Hodgkin lymphoma. The CDR3 runs 15 residues. From germline, CDR1 is MNHEY and CDR2 SMNVEV (reference sequence). The V end lost 3 bases, the J end lost 5 bases, and 14 bases lay between the germline ends. Time point given: newly diagnosed, previously untreated cHL patient sample. The authors enriched CD8+ T cells from thawed PBMCs via magnetic negative selection. The repertoire was sequenced with immunoSEQ multiplex PCR; TCRdb's copy has only in-frame clones and lacks some. Of around 2,900 clones listed, roughly 71% are singletons. The genes are TRBV27 and TRBJ2-1; D might be TRBD1 (5 bases). The sequencing input was CD8+ T cells from blood. The receptor was derived from a human donor with classical Hodgkin lymphoma. The DNA for the CDR3 is TGTGCCAGCAGTTTGATAAGGGGTTCTAACAATGAGCAGTTCTTC. This gives the protein CASSLIRGSNNEQFF.